This T cell receptor (beta chain) was retrieved from a study of OX40 agonist ivuxolimab in advanced cancers. At the level of the study: Ivuxolimab, an antibody that agonizes OX40 (CD134), was administered to the patients. Study-wide points: Expansion of clones was among the lowest in partial responders at 0.1-3.0 mg/kg. The study found that CD8+ T cells averaged more expanded clones than CD4+.

The sampling schedule covered blood at baseline, cycle 4 day 1, and cycle 7 day 1. As for this clone: The antigen remains undetermined.

TCRdb's copy holds only in-frame clones and misses some; the assay was immunoSEQ multiplex PCR. The table includes fewer than 70,000 clones, 65% to 80% detected once. The TCR comes from an adult with an advanced solid tumor such as melanoma, head and neck, liver or kidney cancer. Specimen: CD4+ or CD8+ T cells sorted from blood, collected in a trial of the OX40 agonist ivuxolimab.

CDR3 sequence: CDRGASGSTDTQYF. The CDR3 nucleotides are TGCGACCGAGGGGCTAGCGGTAGCACAGATACGCAGTATTTT. The genes are TRBV5-1 and TRBJ2-3; 7 bases fit TRBD2. CDR3 length equals 14 residues. Germline V lookup: CDR1 SGHRS, CDR2 YFSETQ. Variable domain in full (rest from reference TRBV5-1 and TRBJ2-3): KAGVTQTPRYLIKTRGQQVTLSCSPISGHRSVSWYQQTPGQGLQFLFEYFSETQRNKGNFPGRFSGRQFSNSRSEMNVSTLELGDSALYLCDRGASGSTDTQYFGPGTRLTVL.